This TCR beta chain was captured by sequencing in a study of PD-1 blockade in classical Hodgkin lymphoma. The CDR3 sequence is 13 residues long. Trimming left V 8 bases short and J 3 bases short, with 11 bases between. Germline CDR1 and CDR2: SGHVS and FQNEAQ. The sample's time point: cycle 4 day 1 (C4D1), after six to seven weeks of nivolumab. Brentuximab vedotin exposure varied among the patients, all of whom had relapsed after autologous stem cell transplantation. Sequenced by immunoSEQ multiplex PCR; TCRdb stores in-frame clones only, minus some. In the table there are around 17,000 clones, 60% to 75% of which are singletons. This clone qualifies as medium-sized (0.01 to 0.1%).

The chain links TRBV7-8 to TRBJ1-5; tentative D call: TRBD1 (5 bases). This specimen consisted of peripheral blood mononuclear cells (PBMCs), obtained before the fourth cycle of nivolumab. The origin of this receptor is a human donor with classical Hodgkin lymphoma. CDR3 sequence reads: CASGRGNNQPQHF. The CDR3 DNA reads TGTGCCAGCGGGAGGGGCAACAATCAGCCCCAGCATTTT.